The 5 T cell receptor beta chains given below trace back to one sample, sequenced in a study of regulatory T cells in long-lasting Graves disease. Time point denoted: newly diagnosed GD, antithyroid drugs for less than 3 months. The TCR library was prepared using RNA isolated from PBMCs. Library construction for TCR beta used iRepertoire HTBI primers and Arm-PCR of CDR3 regions. In TCRdb, the multiplex PCR reads were re-called with MiXCR into one record per CDR3 protein. The sample carries fewer than 550,000 distinct CDR3 sequences, 15% to 20% recorded once. The sample was also reused in another study, on T cells in Graves' hyperthyroidism and ophthalmopathy.

Sequenced material: peripheral blood mononuclear cells (PBMCs), taken at new diagnosis, from a patient treated with antithyroid drugs. The origin of the receptors is a woman aged 35-65 years with Graves disease.

This clonotype was seen at least ten times. This chain uses TRBV7-9 with TRBJ1-4, with 8 bases matching TRBD1. With V trimmed by 6 bases and J by 10 bases, 13 bases remained unmatched. This CDR3 contains 15 residues. Germline CDR1 SEHNR, CDR2 FQNEAQ (reference sequence). The CDR3: CASRRSDRDIGKLFF. As DNA, the CDR3 is TGTGCCAGCAGAAGATCGGACAGGGACATAGGAAAACTGTTTTTT.

This clonotype was observed at least ten times. CDR3 in amino acids: CASRVGGTDTQYF. In DNA, the CDR3 is TGTGCCAGCAGGGTCGGCGGCACAGATACGCAGTATTTT. The chain is built from TRBV2 and TRBJ2-3; D is unclear. There are 13 residues in the CDR3. V lost 6 bases, J lost 1 base, and 8 bases lay in between. Germline V gene data show CDR1 as SNHLY and CDR2 as FYNNEI.

This clonotype was seen many times. The gene calls are TRBV5-1 and TRBJ2-7, with 11 bases identical to TRBD1. J lost 3 bases, V lost 4 bases, and 6 bases had no gene match. The germline V gene encodes CDR1 SGHRS and CDR2 YFSETQ. This CDR3 comprises 15 residues. The CDR3 region is CASSHGGTGGYEQYF. CDR3 bases: TGCGCCAGCAGCCATGGAGGGACAGGGGGCTACGAGCAGTACTTC.

This clonotype was seen at least ten times. The chain is built from TRBV12-3 or TRBV12-4 and TRBJ1-1; a possible D gene is TRBD1 (6 bases). Trimming took off 8 bases at V and 8 bases at J, with 21 bases between the two ends. The length of the CDR3 is 14 residues. CDR3 residues: CASLRGATPREAFF. The CDR3 nucleotides are TGTGCCAGCCTAAGGGGGGCGACACCTCGAGAAGCTTTCTTT.

The V gene is TRBV11-2, the J gene TRBJ1-6, with D perhaps TRBD1 (5 bases). This CDR3 spans 15 amino acids. V was pared by 5 bases and J by 7 bases, with 15 bases between. The germline CDR1 and CDR2 sequences are SGHAT and FQNNGV. CDR3 residues: CASSRPGGGNSPLHF. CDR3 sequence (DNA): TGTGCCAGCAGCCGACCGGGGGGGGGAAATTCACCCCTCCACTTT.